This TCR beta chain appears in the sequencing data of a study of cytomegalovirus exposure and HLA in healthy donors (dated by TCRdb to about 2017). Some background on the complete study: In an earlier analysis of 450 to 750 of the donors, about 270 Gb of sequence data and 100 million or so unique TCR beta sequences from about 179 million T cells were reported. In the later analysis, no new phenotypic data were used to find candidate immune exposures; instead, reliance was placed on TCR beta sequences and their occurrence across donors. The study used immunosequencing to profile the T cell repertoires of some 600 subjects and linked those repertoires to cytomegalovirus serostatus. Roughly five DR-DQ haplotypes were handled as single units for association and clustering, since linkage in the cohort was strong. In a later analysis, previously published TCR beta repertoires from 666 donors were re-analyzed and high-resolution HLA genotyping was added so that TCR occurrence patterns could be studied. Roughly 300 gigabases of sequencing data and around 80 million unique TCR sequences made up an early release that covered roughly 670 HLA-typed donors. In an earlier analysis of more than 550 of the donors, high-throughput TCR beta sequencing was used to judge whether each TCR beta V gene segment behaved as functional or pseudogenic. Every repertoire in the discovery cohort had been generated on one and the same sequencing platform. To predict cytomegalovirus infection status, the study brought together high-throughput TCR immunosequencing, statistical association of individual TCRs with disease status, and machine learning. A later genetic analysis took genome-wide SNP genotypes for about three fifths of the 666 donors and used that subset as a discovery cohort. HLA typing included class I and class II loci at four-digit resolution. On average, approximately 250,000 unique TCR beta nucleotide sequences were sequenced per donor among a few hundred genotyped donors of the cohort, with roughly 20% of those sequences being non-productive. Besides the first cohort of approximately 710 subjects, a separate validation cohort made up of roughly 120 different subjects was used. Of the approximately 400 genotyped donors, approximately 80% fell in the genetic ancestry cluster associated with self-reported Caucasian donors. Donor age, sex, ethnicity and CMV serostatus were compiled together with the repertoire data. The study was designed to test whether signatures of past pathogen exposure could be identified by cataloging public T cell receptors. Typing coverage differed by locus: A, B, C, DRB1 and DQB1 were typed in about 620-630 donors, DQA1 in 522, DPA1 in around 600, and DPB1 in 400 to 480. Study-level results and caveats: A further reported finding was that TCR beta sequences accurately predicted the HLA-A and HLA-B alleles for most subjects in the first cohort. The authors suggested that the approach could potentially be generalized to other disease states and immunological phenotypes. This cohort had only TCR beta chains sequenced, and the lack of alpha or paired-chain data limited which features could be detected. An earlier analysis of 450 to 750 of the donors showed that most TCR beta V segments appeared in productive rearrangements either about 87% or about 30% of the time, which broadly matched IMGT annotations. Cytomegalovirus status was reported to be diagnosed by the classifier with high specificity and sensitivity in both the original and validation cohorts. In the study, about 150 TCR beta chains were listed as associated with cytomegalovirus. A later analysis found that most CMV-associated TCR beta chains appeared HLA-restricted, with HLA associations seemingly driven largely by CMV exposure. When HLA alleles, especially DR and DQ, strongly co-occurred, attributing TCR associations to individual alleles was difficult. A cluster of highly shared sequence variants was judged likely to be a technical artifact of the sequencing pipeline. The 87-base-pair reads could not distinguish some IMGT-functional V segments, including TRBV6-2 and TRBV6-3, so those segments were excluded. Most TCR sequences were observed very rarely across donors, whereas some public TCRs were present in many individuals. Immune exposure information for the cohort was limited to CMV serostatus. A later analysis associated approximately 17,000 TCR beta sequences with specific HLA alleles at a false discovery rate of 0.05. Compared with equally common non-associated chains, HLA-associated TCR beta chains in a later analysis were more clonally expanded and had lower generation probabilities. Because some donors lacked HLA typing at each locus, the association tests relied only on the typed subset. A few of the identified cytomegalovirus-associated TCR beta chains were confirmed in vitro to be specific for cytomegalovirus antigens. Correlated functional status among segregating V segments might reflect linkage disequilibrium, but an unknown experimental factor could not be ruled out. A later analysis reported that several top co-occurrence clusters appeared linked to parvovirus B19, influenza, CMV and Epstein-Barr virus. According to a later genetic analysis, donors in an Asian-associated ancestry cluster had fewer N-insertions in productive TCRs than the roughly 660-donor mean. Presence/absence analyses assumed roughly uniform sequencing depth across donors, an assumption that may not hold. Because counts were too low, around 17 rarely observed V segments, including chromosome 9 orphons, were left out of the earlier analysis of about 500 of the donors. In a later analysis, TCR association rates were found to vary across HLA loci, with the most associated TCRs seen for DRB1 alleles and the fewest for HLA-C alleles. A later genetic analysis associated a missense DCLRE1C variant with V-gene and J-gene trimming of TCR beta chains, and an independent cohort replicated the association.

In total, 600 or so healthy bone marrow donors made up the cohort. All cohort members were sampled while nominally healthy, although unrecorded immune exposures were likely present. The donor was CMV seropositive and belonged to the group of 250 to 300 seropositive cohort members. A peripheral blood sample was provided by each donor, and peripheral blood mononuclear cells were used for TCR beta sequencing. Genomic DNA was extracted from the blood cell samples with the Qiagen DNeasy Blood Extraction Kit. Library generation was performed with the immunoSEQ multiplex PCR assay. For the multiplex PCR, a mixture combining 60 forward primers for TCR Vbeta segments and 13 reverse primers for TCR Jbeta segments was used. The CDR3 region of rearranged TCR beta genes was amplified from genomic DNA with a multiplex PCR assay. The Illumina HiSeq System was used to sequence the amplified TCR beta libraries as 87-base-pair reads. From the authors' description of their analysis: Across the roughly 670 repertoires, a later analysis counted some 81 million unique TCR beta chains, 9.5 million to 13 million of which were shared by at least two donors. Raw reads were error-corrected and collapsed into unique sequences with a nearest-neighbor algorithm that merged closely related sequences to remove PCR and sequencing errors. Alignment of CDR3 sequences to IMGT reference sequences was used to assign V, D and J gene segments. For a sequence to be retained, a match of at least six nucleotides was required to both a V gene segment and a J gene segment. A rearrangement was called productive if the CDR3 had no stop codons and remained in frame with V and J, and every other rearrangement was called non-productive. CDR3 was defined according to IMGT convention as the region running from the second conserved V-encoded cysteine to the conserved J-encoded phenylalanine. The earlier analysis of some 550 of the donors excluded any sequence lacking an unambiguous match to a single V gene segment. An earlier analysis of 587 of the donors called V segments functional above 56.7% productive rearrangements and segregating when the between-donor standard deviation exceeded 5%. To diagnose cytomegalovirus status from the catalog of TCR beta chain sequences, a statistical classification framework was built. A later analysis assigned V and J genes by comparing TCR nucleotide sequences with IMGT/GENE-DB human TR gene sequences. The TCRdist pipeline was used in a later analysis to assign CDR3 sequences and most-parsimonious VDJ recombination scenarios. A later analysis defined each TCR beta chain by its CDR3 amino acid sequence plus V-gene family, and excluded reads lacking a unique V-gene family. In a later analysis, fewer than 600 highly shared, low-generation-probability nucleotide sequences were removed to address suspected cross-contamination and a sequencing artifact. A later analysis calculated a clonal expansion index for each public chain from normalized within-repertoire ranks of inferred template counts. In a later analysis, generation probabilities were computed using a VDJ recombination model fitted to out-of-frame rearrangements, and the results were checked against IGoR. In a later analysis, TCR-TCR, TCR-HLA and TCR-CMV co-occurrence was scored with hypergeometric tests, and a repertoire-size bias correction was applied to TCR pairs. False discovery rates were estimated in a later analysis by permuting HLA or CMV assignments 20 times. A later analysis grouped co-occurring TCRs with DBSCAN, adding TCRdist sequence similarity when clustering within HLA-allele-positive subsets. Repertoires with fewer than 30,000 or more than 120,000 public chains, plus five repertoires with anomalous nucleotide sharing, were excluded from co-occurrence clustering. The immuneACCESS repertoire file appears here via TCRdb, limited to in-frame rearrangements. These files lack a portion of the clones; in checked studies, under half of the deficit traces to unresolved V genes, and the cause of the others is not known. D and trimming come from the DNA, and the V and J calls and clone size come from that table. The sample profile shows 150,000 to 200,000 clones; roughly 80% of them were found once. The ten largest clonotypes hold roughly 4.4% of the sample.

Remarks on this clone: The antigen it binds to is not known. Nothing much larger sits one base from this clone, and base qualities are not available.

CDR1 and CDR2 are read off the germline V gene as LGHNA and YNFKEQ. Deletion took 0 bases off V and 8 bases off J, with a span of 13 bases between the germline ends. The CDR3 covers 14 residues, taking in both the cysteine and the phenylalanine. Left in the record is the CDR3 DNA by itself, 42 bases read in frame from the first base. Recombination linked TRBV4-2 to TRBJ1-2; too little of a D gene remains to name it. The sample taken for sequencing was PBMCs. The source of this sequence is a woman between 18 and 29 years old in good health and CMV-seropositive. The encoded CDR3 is CASSQDNSQIGYTF. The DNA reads TGTGCCAGCAGCCAAGATAACAGCCAAATCGGCTACACCTTC.